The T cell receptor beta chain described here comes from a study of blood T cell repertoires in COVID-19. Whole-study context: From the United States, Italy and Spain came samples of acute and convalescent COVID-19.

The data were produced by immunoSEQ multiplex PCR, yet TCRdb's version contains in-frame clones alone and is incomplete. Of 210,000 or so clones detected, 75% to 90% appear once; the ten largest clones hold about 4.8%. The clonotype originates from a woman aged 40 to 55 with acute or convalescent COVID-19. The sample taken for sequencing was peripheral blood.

CDR3 protein: CASSQSTGGSGIYYGYTF. Here the CDR3 DNA reads TGCGCCAGCAGTCAATCGACCGGAGGGTCCGGGATATACTATGGCTACACCTTC. The chain combines TRBV23-1 with TRBJ1-2; no clear D gene. TRBV23-1 has ORF status, its function being uncertain. This CDR3 region has 18 residues. Trimming pared 0 bases from V and 3 bases from J, leaving 20 bases between.